This T cell receptor (beta chain) was identified during a study of blood T cell repertoires in COVID-19. This CDR3 is built from 15 residues. Trimming removed 2 bases from V and 5 bases from J; junction bases left unmatched: 6. Per germline, CDR1 SGHRS and CDR2 YFSETQ. Cohort allocation depended upon clinical history that participants reported. The table came from immunoSEQ multiplex PCR; TCRdb's copy has only in-frame clones and leaves some out. The sample holds over 250,000 clones, around 87% seen once. This TCR was recovered from a woman aged 25 to 39 who had recovered from COVID-19. This chain connects TRBV5-1 to TRBJ1-4; 7 nucleotides line up with TRBD1. Sample: PBMCs or T cells enriched from blood (not recorded which). CDR3 in DNA: TGCGCCAGCAGCTTAGGGGGACAGAGGAATGAAAAACTGTTTTTT. Amino acid sequence: CASSLGGQRNEKLFF.